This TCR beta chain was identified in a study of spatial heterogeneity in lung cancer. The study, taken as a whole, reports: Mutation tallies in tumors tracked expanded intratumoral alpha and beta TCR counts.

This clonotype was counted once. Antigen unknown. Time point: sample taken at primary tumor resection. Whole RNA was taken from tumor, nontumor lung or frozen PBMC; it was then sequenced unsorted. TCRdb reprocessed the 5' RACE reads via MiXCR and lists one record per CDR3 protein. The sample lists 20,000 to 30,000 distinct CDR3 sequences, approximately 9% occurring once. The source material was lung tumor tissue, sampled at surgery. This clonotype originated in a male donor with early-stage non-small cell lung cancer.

The DNA for the CDR3 is TGTGCCAGCAGCCAAGACGGGGTCCAGCGGACCGGGGAGCTGTTTTTT. It encodes CASSQDGVQRTGELFF. This chain connects TRBV3-1 to TRBJ2-2; TRBD2 is a possible D gene (5 bases). The CDR3 loop spans 16 amino acids. The V gene lost 0 bases and the J gene lost 5 bases, with 13 bases spanning the gap. Germline values: CDR1 LGHDT, CDR2 YNNKEL (reference sequence).